The following is a T cell receptor beta chain sequence with its context. Its cognate antigen is unknown. This entry belongs to a study of shared clonotypes between healthy human individuals. V lost 0 bases and J lost 5; bases outside the gene matches: 5. The CDR3 loop spans 15 amino acids. Germline CDR1 MGHDK, CDR2 SYGVNS. Findings and limits, study-wide: The generation probabilities recorded for non-shared clonotypes fell below those of clonotypes shared by all four donors. Naive subsets typically showed greater estimated richness than memory subsets.

Selected positively for CCR7 and CD45RO-negative, naive CD8 cells excluded terminally differentiated effector memory CD45RA+ cells. Here immunoSEQ multiplex PCR was the method, and the copy in TCRdb shows in-frame clones only, minus some. The sample records about 2 million clones, less than 95% being singletons. The TCR sequence derives from a man aged 18 to 29 in good health. The chain carries TRBV25-1 and TRBJ2-5; 8 nucleotides align to TRBD2. The sequencing input was naive CD8+ T cells sorted from blood. In DNA, the CDR3 is TGTGCCAGCAGTGAATACGGGGGGGGCCGGGAGACCCAGTACTTC. This translates into CASSEYGGGRETQYF.